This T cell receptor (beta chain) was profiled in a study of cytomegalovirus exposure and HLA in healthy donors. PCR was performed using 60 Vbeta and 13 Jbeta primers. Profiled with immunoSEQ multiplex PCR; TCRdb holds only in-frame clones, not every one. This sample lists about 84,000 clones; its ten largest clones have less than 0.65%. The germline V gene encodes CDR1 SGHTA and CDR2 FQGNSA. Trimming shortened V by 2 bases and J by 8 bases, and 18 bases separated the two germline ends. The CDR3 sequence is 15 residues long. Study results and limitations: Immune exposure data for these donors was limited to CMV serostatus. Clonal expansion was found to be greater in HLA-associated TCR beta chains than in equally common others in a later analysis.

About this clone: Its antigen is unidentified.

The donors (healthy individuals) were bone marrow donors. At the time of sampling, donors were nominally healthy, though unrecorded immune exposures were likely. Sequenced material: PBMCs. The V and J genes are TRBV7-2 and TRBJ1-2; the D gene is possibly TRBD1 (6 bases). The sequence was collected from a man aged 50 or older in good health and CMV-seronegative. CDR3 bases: TGTGCCAGCAGCTTATACGTGGACGGGACAAGCGGCTACACCTTC. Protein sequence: CASSLYVDGTSGYTF.